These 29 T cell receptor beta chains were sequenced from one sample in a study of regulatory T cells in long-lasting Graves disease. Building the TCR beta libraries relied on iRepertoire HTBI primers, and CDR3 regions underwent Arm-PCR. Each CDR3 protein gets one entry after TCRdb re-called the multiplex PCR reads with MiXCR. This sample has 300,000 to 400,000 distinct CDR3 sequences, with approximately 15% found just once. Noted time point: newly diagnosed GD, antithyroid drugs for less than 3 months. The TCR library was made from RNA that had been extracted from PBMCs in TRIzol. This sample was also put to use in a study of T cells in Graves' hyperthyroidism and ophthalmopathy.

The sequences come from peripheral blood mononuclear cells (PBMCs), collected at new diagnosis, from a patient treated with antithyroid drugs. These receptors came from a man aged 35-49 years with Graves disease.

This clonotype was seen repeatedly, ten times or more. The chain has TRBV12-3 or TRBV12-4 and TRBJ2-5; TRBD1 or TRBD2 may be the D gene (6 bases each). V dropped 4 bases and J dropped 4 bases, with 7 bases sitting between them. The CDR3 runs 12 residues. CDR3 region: CASSWGAETQYF. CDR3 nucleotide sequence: TGTGCCAGCAGTTGGGGGGCAGAGACCCAGTACTTC.

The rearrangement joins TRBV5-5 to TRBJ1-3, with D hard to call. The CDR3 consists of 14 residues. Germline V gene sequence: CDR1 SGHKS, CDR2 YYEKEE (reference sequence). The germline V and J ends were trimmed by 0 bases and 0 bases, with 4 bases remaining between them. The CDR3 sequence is CASSLGDSGNTIYF. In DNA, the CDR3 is TGTGCCAGCAGCTTGGGGGACTCTGGAAACACCATATATTTT.

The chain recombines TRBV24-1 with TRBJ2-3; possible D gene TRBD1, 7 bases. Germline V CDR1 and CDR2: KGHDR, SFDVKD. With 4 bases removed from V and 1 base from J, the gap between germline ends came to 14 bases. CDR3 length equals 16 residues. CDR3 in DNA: TGTGCCACCAGTGAGTCCAGGGGGGTGGGCACAGATACGCAGTATTTT. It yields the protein CATSESRGVGTDTQYF.

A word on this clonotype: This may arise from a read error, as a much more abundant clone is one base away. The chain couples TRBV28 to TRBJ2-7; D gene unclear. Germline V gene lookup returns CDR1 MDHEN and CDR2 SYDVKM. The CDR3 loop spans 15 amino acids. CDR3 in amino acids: CASGLPSGRSYEQYF. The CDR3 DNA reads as TGTGCCAGCGGTTTACCCTCCGGTAGGTCGTACGAGCAGTACTTC.

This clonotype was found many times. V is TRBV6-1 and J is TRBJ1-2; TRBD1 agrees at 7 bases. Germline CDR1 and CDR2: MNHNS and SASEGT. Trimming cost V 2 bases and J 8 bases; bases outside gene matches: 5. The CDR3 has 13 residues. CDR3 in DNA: TGTGCCAGCAGTGAAAGGGGGCAGAGGGGCTACACCTTC. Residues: CASSERGQRGYTF.

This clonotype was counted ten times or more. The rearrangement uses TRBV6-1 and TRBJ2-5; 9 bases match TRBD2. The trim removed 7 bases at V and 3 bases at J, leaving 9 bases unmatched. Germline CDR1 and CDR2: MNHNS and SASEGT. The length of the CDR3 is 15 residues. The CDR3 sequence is CASTPRRGGEETQYF. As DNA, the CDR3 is TGTGCCAGCACCCCTCGGCGGGGGGGCGAAGAGACCCAGTACTTC.

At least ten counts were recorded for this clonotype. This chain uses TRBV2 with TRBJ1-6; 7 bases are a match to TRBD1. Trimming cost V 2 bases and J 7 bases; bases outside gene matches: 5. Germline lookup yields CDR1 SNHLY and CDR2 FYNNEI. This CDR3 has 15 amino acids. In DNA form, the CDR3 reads TGTGCCAGCAGTGAACACAGGGGTGGGAATTCACCCCTCCACTTT. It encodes CASSEHRGGNSPLHF.

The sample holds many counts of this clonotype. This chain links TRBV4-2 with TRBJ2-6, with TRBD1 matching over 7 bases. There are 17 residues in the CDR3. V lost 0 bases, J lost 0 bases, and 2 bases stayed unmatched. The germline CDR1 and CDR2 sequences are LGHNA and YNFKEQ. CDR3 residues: CASSQDGDSSGANVLTF. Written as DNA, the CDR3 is TGTGCCAGCAGCCAAGATGGGGACAGCTCTGGGGCCAACGTCCTGACTTTC.

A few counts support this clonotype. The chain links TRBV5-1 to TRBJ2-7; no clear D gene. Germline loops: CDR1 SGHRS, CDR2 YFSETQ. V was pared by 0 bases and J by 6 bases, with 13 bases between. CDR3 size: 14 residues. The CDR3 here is CASSLEVEGSEQYF. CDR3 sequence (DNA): TGCGCCAGCAGCTTGGAAGTGGAAGGGTCCGAGCAGTACTTC.

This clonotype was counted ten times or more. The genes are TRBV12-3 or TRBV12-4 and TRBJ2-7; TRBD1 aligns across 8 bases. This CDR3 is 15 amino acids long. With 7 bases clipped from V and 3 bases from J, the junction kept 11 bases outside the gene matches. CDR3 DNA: TGTGCCAGCACCGGCGGACAGGGAATTAACTACGAGCAGTACTTC. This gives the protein CASTGGQGINYEQYF.

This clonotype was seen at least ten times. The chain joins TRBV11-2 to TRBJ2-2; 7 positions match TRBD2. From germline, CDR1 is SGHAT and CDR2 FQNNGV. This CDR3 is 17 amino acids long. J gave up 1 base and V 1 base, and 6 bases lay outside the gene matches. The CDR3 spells CASSLGAGEENTGELFF. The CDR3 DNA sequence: TGTGCCAGCAGCTTAGGCGCGGGGGAAGAGAACACCGGGGAGCTGTTTTTT.

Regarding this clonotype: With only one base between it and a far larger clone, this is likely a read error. CDR3 sequence (DNA): TGCAGTGCTTCGGGACTAGCTTCCGACGAGCAGTTCTTC. This encodes CSASGLASDEQFF. The chain recombines TRBV20-1 with TRBJ2-1, with 9 bases that match TRBD2. The CDR3 length is 13 residues. Per germline, CDR1 DFQATT and CDR2 SNEGSKA (reference sequence). With 5 bases clipped from V and 10 bases from J, the junction kept 9 bases outside the gene matches.

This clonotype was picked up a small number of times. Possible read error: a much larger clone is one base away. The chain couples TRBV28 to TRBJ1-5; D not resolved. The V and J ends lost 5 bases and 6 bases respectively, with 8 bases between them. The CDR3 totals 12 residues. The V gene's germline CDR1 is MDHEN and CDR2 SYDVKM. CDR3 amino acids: CASSGAVQPQHF. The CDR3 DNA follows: TGTGCCAGCAGTGGAGCGGTTCAGCCCCAGCATTTT.

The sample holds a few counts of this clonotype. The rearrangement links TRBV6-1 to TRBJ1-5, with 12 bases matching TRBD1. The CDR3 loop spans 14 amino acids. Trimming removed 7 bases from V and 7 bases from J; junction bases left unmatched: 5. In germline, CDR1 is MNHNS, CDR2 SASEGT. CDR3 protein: CASIGTGGRQPQHF. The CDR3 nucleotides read TGTGCCAGCATCGGGACAGGGGGCCGACAGCCCCAGCATTTT.

Here the CDR3 reads CATQFTGTGNYGYTF. As DNA, the CDR3 is TGTGCCACCCAATTCACCGGGACAGGCAACTATGGCTACACCTTC. This sequence joins TRBV28 and TRBJ1-2, with TRBD1 matching over 8 bases. V was pared by 10 bases and J by 2 bases, with 12 bases of the junction left unmatched. The CDR3 is made up of 15 amino acids. Germline V gene data show CDR1 as MDHEN and CDR2 as SYDVKM.

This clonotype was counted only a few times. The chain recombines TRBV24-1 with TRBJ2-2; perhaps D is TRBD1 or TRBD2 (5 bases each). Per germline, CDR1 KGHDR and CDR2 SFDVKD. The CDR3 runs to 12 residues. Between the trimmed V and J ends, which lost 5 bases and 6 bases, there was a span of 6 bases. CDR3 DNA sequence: TGTGCCACCAGTGGAGGGGCCGGGGAGCTGTTTTTT. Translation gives CATSGGAGELFF.

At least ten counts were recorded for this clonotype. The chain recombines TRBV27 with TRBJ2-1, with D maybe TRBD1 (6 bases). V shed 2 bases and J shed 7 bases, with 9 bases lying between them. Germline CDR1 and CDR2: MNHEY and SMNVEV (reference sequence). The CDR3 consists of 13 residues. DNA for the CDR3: TGTGCCAGCAGTTTACACAGGGAGAATGAGCAGTTCTTC. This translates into CASSLHRENEQFF.

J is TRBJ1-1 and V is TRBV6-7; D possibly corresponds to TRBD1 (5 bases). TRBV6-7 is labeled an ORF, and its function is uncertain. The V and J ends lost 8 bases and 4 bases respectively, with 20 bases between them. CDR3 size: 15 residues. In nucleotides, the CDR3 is TGTGCCAGCCGTGTACGGATGGGGACCGTCACTGAAGCTTTCTTT. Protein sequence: CASRVRMGTVTEAFF.

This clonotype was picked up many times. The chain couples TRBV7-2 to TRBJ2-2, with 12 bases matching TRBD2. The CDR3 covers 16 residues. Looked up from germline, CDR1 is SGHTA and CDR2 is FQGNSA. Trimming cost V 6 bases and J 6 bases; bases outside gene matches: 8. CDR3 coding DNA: TGTGCCAGCAGGGCTCCTAGCGGGGGGGCCTCCGGGGAGCTGTTTTTT. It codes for CASRAPSGGASGELFF. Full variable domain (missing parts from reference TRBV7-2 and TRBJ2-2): GAGVSQSPSNKVTEKGKDVELRCDPISGHTALYWYRQSLGQGLEFLIYFQGNSAPDKSGLPSDRFSAERTGGSVSTLTIQRTQQEDSAVYLCASRAPSGGASGELFFGEGSRLTVL.

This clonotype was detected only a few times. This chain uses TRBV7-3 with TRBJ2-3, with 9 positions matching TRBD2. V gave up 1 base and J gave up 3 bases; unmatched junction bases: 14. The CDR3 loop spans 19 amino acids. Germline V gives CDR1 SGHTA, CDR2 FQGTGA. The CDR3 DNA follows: TGTGCCAGCAGCTTAAGGGTTTTAAGGGCGGGGGGGCCGACAGATACGCAGTATTTT. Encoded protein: CASSLRVLRAGGPTDTQYF.

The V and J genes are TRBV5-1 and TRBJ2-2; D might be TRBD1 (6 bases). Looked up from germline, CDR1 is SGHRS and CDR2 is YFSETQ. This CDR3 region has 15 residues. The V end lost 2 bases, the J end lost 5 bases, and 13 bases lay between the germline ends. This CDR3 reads CASSLEETGTGELFF. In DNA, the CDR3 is TGCGCCAGCAGCTTAGAAGAAACAGGGACCGGGGAGCTGTTTTTT.

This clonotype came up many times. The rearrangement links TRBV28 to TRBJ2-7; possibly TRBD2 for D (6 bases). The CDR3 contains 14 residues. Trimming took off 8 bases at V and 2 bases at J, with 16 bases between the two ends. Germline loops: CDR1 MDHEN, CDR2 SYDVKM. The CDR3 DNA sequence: TGTGCCAGCGAGCTTTCGGGCGGGGCCTACGAGCAGTACTTC. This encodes CASELSGGAYEQYF. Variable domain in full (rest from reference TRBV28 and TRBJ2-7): DVKVTQSSRYLVKRTGEKVFLECVQDMDHENMFWYRQDPGLGLRLIYFSYDVKMKEKGDIPEGYSVSREKKERFSLILESASTNQTSMYLCASELSGGAYEQYFGPGTRLTVT.

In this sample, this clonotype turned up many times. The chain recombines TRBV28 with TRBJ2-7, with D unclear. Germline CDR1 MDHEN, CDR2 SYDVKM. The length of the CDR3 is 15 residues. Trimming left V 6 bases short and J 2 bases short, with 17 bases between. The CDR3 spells CASRDQGAPAYEQYF. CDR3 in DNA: TGTGCCAGCAGGGATCAAGGAGCCCCCGCCTACGAGCAGTACTTC.

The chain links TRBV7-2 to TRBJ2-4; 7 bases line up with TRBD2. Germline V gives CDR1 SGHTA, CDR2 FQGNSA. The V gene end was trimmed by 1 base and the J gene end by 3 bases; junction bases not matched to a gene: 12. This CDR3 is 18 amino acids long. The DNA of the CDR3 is TGTGCCAGCAGCTTAGGGCCCTGGGCGGGGGAACACAAAAACATTCAGTACTTC. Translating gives CASSLGPWAGEHKNIQYF.

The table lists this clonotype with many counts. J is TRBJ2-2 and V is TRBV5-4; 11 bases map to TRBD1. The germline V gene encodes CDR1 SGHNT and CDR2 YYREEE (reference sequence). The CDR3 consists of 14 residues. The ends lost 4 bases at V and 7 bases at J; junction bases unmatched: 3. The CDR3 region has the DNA TGTGCCAGCAGCCAGGACAGGGGGCACGGGGAGCTGTTTTTT. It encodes CASSQDRGHGELFF. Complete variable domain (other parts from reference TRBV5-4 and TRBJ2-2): ETGVTQSPTHLIKTRGQQVTLRCSSQSGHNTVSWYQQALGQGPQFIFQYYREEENGRGNFPPRFSGLQFPNYSSELNVNALELDDSALYLCASSQDRGHGELFFGEGSRLTVL.

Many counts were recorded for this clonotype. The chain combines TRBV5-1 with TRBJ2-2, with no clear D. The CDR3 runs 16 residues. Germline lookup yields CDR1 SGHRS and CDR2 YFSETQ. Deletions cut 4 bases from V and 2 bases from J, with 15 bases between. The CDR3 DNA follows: TGCGCCAGCAGCGCCTCCGCAGGAATAAACACCGGGGAGCTGTTTTTT. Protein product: CASSASAGINTGELFF.

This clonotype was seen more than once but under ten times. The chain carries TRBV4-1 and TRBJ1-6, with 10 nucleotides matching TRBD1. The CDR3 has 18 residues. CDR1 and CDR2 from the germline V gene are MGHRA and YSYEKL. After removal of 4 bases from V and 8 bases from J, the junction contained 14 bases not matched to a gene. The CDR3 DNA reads TGCGCCAGCAGCCGTGACAGGGGGCCGGGTGCGGCGTATTCACCCCTCCACTTT. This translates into CASSRDRGPGAAYSPLHF.

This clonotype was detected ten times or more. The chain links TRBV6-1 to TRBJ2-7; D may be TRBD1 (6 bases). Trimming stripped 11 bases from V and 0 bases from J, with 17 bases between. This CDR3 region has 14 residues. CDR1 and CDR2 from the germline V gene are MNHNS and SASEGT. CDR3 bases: TGTGCCGCCGAGACAGGAGAGAGCTCCTACGAGCAGTACTTC. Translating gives CAAETGESSYEQYF.

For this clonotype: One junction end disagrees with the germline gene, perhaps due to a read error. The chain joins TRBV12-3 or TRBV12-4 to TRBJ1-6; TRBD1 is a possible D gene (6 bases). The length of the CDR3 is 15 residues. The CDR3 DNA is TGTGCCAGCAGTGCTCAGGGGTTTGGGGGATCACCCCCCCACTTT. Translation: CASSAQGFGGSPPHF.